Sequencing of this T cell receptor (beta chain) was carried out in a study of T-cell memory formation after mild COVID-19 (dated by TCRdb to 2020 to 2023). Looking at the study overall: Most TCR sequence clusters were specific to one of the two donors. In a couple of donors, T-cell clones that expanded and contracted after mild COVID-19 were followed by sequencing TCRalpha and TCRbeta repertoires longitudinally. The cohort was made up of two young adult volunteers, one female and one male, who were previously healthy. What the study reported, not specific to this receptor: The study included only two mild cases, and larger cohorts that include severe cases with pre-infection samples were judged to be necessary. Some responding clones were found in pre-infection memory, which suggests that pre-existing cross-reactive memory T cells took part in the SARS-CoV-2 response. Clones contracting from day 15 to 85 had balanced CD4/CD8 phenotypes, while a second wave expanding from day 15 to 37 was biased towards CD4+. Contracting CD4+ clones appeared mostly in the CM and EM memory subsets, whereas CD8+ clones were enriched in EMRA. SARS-CoV-2 specificity was not confirmed for the second-wave clones peaking on day 37.

These reads were obtained on an Illumina NovaSeq 6000. Using 5'RACE with constant-segment primers, TCRalpha and TCRbeta cDNA libraries were constructed, with sample barcodes and unique molecular identifiers added in the process. RNA was extracted from every sample with Trizol reagent. Libraries were amplified in two PCR steps, with a second sample barcode and Illumina TruSeq adapters added in the second step. Sequencing of libraries was performed on an Illumina NovaSeq with 2 x 150 bp paired-end reads. Processing in the source paper ran as follows. With migec v1.2.7, reads were demultiplexed and then collapsed into UMI-guided consensus sequences. With mixcr v2.1.11, UMI consensuses were aligned to TRA and TRB V and J templates and assembled into clonotypes. A clonotype was counted as expanded or contracted only when both edgeR and NoisET called the clonotype significant, with the noise models trained on biological replicates. edgeR calls used a false discovery rate-adjusted p below 0.01 and a log2 fold-change threshold of 1. PCA with hierarchical clustering of max-normalized trajectories of the 1000 most abundant clonotypes was used as exploratory dynamics analysis. Each responding clone was given a CD4 or CD8 phenotype based on the CD4+ and CD8+ repertoires, which had been sequenced separately. TCRdb passed the public sequencing reads through fastp at Q25 and MiXCR, retaining productive beta sequences. Each record represents a unique CDR3 protein, reported with the most common genes and DNA among its rows. In this record, the V and J calls reflect TCRdb's handling and not the investigators' own analysis. In this sample the table shows some 330,000 distinct CDR3 sequences, around 21% of which occur a single time. Clones ranked in the top ten supply around 12% of the sample.

At the junction V is shortened by 0 bases and J by 6 bases; bases outside the gene matches: 17. The CDR3 holds 21 amino acids from the cysteine to the phenylalanine. Kept here is only the CDR3 DNA, which spans 63 bases and is read in frame from base 1. Based on the germline V gene, the CDR1 and CDR2 sequences are SGHVS and FNYEAQ. Ficoll-Paque density gradient centrifugation was the method used to isolate PBMCs. Notes on this clonotype: What antigen it recognizes has not been identified. Base qualities are not recorded, but no much larger clone differs from it by a single base.

Recombination joined TRBV7-6 with TRBJ2-1; a stretch of 13 junction bases matches TRBD2. Sequenced sample: PBMCs or a T cell subset sorted from them (not recorded which). The sequence was collected from an adult woman who had mild COVID-19 (a few samples of this study predate the infection). The sample titles of this study are shuffled in the database, so cell type and time point are left out; the donor was told from shared clones. This receptor has the CDR3 CASSLAPPLAGGQMGGNEQFF. The nucleotide sequence is given as TGTGCCAGCAGCTTAGCCCCTCCACTAGCGGGAGGGCAAATGGGGGGCAATGAGCAGTTCTTC.